The 12 T cell receptor beta chains reported below all come from one sample, sequenced in a study of blood T cell repertoires in COVID-19. The repertoire was sequenced with immunoSEQ multiplex PCR; TCRdb's copy has only in-frame clones and lacks some. The sample has 150,000 to 200,000 clones, 80% to 90% seen once; the top ten hold roughly a tenth. The sequenced sample was peripheral blood. These receptors were collected from a human donor in a cohort sampled during active COVID-19.

The CDR3 sequence is CASTDRRGVDTQYF. The CDR3 DNA sequence: TGTGCCAGCACCGACCGACGCGGGGTAGATACGCAGTATTTT. This sequence joins TRBV7-2 and TRBJ2-3, with D possibly being TRBD2 (6 bases). In germline, CDR1 is SGHTA, CDR2 FQGNSA. The CDR3 loop spans 14 amino acids. Deletions cut 7 bases from V and 5 bases from J, with 16 bases between.

This sequence joins TRBV6-5 and TRBJ2-1, with 7 bases identical to TRBD2. The CDR3 is 14 amino acids. Germline trimming cut 8 bases from V and 5 bases from J; bases unmatched to any gene: 9. Germline CDR1 MNHEY, CDR2 SVGAGI. The CDR3 DNA reads TGTGCCAGCCTCCCGCTGGCGGGAGACAATGAGCAGTTCTTC. Its translation is CASLPLAGDNEQFF.

This chain connects TRBV28 to TRBJ1-2; D is undetermined. Trimming stripped 4 bases from V and 5 bases from J, with 20 bases between. The CDR3 totals 16 residues. Germline lookup yields CDR1 MDHEN and CDR2 SYDVKM. The CDR3 sequence: CASSSTQLGEGYGYTF. DNA for the CDR3: TGTGCCAGCAGTTCGACCCAACTCGGGGAGGGATATGGCTACACCTTC.

The rearrangement joins TRBV30 to TRBJ1-2; 10 positions agree with TRBD1. V shed 1 base, J shed 7 bases, and the junction held 9 bases outside the gene matches. The CDR3 totals 15 residues. Germline CDR1 and CDR2: GTSNPN and SVGIG (reference sequence). The CDR3 loop reads CAWSAPFWTGGGYTF. CDR3 nucleotide sequence: TGTGCCTGGAGTGCACCGTTTTGGACAGGGGGTGGCTACACCTTC.

This chain links TRBV27 with TRBJ2-1; TRBD2 matches at 7 bases. This CDR3 has 15 amino acids. CDR1 and CDR2 (germline): MNHEY, SMNVEV (reference sequence). The V segment lost 2 bases and the J segment 7 bases; nucleotides outside the gene matches: 8. The CDR3 is CASSLRGRAWNEQFF. CDR3 nucleotide sequence: TGTGCCAGCAGTTTACGGGGGAGGGCATGGAATGAGCAGTTCTTC.

The V and J genes are TRBV10-2 and TRBJ1-5, with D perhaps matching TRBD1 (5 bases). Germline CDR1 WSHSY, CDR2 SAAADI. V lost 6 bases and J lost 4, with 10 bases in between. The CDR3 extends over 13 amino acids. The CDR3 loop is CASRDSTNQPQHF. CDR3 sequence (DNA): TGCGCCAGCAGAGACAGCACTAATCAGCCCCAGCATTTT.

This clone was seen only a few times. The rearrangement joins TRBV6-2 or TRBV6-3 to TRBJ2-1; D is ambiguous. Per the germline V gene, CDR1 is MNHEY and CDR2 is SVGEGT. This CDR3 comprises 13 residues. V dropped 6 bases and J dropped 6 bases, with 12 bases sitting between them. Here the CDR3 DNA reads TGTGCCAGCAGCCAAAATACAGTCAATGAGCAGTTCTTC. Its translation is CASSQNTVNEQFF.

The chain is built from TRBV30 and TRBJ2-5; TRBD2 is a possible D gene (6 bases). Germline CDR1 reads GTSNPN; CDR2 reads SVGIG (reference sequence). V was clipped by 0 bases and J by 2 bases, with 10 bases between them. The CDR3 consists of 14 residues. The CDR3 loop is CAWSVRTTQETQYF. The CDR3 DNA is TGTGCCTGGAGTGTACGGACTACACAAGAGACCCAGTACTTC.

This chain joins TRBV5-1 and TRBJ2-2, with D possibly matching TRBD2 (5 bases). Looked up from germline, CDR1 is SGHRS and CDR2 is YFSETQ. The CDR3 contains 15 residues. V lost 0 bases and J 6 bases, leaving 12 bases between the germline ends. In nucleotides, the CDR3 is TGCGCCAGCAGCTTGGGAGTTCCCGGGGCCGGGGAGCTGTTTTTT. Residues: CASSLGVPGAGELFF. The variable domain in full, with the rest retrieved from reference TRBV5-1 and TRBJ2-2, is KAGVTQTPRYLIKTRGQQVTLSCSPISGHRSVSWYQQTPGQGLQFLFEYFSETQRNKGNFPGRFSGRQFSNSRSEMNVSTLELGDSALYLCASSLGVPGAGELFFGEGSRLTVL.

J is TRBJ1-1 and V is TRBV18; perhaps TRBD1 as D (5 bases). The V end was cut by 2 bases, the J end by 11 bases, with 15 bases between. The CDR3 runs to 13 residues. Looked up from germline, CDR1 is KGHSH and CDR2 is LQKENI. This CDR3 is CASSPGEGVGAFF. DNA for the CDR3: TGTGCCAGCTCACCAGGAGAAGGGGTCGGGGCTTTCTTT.

The V call is TRBV27, the J call TRBJ2-7; a possible D gene is TRBD2 (6 bases). The germline CDR1 and CDR2 sequences are MNHEY and SMNVEV (reference sequence). This CDR3 is 15 amino acids long. V lost 3 bases and J 2 bases, leaving 14 bases between the germline ends. This CDR3 is CASSLEGDMPYEQYF. DNA of the CDR3: TGTGCCAGCAGTTTGGAGGGAGACATGCCCTACGAGCAGTACTTC.

The chain has TRBV5-1 and TRBJ1-6; D remains ambiguous. CDR1 and CDR2 from the germline V gene are SGHRS and YFSETQ. The CDR3 sequence is 14 residues long. V gave up 4 bases and J gave up 6 bases, with 11 bases separating them. CDR3 loop: CASSGEGPNSPLHF. The DNA for the CDR3 is TGCGCCAGCAGCGGGGAGGGTCCTAATTCACCCCTCCACTTT.